Following are 22 T cell receptor beta chains from one sample sequenced in a study of blood T cell repertoires in COVID-19. Clones were read by immunoSEQ multiplex PCR, and TCRdb kept only the in-frame ones, dropping some. The sample records over 250,000 clones, around nine tenths being singletons. Sequencing was done on a sample of peripheral blood. All receptors come from a middle-aged man who had recovered from COVID-19.

The chain couples TRBV4-3 to TRBJ2-7; maybe TRBD1 (6 bases). Trimming pared 2 bases from V and 2 bases from J, leaving 13 bases between. CDR3 size: 15 residues. Germline V gene sequence: CDR1 LGHNA, CDR2 YSLEER. The CDR3: CASSQSQGSTYEQYF. As DNA, the CDR3 is TGCGCCAGCAGCCAATCCCAGGGGAGCACCTACGAGCAGTACTTC.

J is TRBJ1-6 and V is TRBV6-5, with D perhaps matching TRBD1 (5 bases). The CDR3 length is 15 residues. The V and J ends lost 4 bases and 9 bases respectively, with 16 bases between them. Looked up from germline, CDR1 is MNHEY and CDR2 is SVGAGI. This CDR3 is CASSLGQWGASPLHF. The DNA for the CDR3 is TGTGCCAGCAGTTTGGGGCAATGGGGCGCTTCACCCCTCCACTTT.

The chain's CDR3 is CASSLERGVNTEAFF. Here the CDR3 DNA reads TGTGCCAGCAGCTTAGAAAGGGGTGTGAACACTGAAGCTTTCTTT. The chain has TRBV7-9 and TRBJ1-1, with D maybe TRBD1 (5 bases). The CDR3 spans 15 residues. The V end lost 1 base, the J end lost 0 bases, and 9 bases lay between the germline ends. Germline V gene data show CDR1 as SEHNR and CDR2 as FQNEAQ (reference sequence).

With regard to this clone: Other DNA sequences in this sample translate to the same CDR3. The chain couples TRBV7-9 to TRBJ1-5, with a possible D match to TRBD1 (5 bases). Per germline, CDR1 SEHNR and CDR2 FQNEAQ (reference sequence). Trimming stripped 3 bases from V and 0 bases from J, with 6 bases between. The CDR3 loop spans 14 amino acids. The CDR3 coding sequence is TGTGCCAGCAGCTTCGACAGTAGCAATCAGCCCCAGCATTTT. It translates to CASSFDSSNQPQHF.

The rearrangement joins TRBV29-1 to TRBJ2-1; 9 bases agree with TRBD1. V trimming: 7 bases; J trimming: 7 bases; junction bases outside the gene matches: 11. Germline loops: CDR1 SQVTM, CDR2 ANQGSEA. The CDR3 has 14 residues. In DNA form, the CDR3 reads TGCAGCGCCGACGGGACAGGGATCAAGAATGAGCAGTTCTTC. Translation: CSADGTGIKNEQFF.

The chain employs TRBV27 and TRBJ2-6; 7 nucleotides align to TRBD1. Losses at the gene ends were 4 bases for V and 0 bases for J; bases not matched to a gene: 6. Germline assignment: CDR1 MNHEY and CDR2 SMNVEV (reference sequence). This CDR3 is 17 amino acids long. Written as DNA, the CDR3 is TGTGCCAGCAGTTCCAGACAGGGACCCTCTGGGGCCAACGTCCTGACTTTC. Its protein is CASSSRQGPSGANVLTF. Filled out from reference TRBV27 and TRBJ2-6, the complete variable domain reads EAQVTQNPRYLITVTGKKLTVTCSQNMNHEYMSWYRQDPGLGLRQIYYSMNVEVTDKGDVPEGYKVSRKEKRNFPLILESPSPNQTSLYFCASSSRQGPSGANVLTFGAGSRLTVL.

This chain joins TRBV5-5 and TRBJ2-7; 8 nucleotides line up with TRBD2. CDR3 size: 13 residues. Unmatched junction bases numbered 6, after V lost 5 bases and J lost 5 bases. Germline CDR1 reads SGHKS; CDR2 reads YYEKEE (reference sequence). The CDR3 loop is CASRLPAGDEQYF. For the CDR3, the DNA is TGTGCCAGCAGACTGCCAGCGGGGGACGAGCAGTACTTC.

The CDR3 protein is CASSLVWDRAAAEAFF. CDR3 nucleotide sequence: TGTGCCAGCAGCTTAGTTTGGGACAGGGCGGCTGCTGAAGCTTTCTTT. The chain couples TRBV7-8 to TRBJ1-1; 9 nucleotides line up with TRBD1. The CDR3 covers 16 residues. From germline, CDR1 is SGHVS and CDR2 FQNEAQ. Trimming removed 1 base from V and 6 bases from J; junction bases left unmatched: 9.

The gene calls are TRBV21-1 and TRBJ2-4; the table's D gene call, TRBD1, was not cross checked with the DNA. TRBV21-1 is noted as a pseudogene. The CDR3 sequence is 15 residues long. CDR3 coding DNA: TGTGCCAGCACACGGAAGGGGCTAGCCAAAAACATTCAGTACTTC. It specifies CASTRKGLAKNIQYF.

J is TRBJ2-1 and V is TRBV21-1; TRBD1 is the table's D call, not checked against the DNA. TRBV21-1 is termed a pseudogene. The length of the CDR3 is 17 residues. CDR3 in amino acids: CASSKVRGASSYNEQFF. The DNA of the CDR3 is TGTGCCAGCAGCAAAGTCAGGGGGGCTAGCTCCTACAATGAGCAGTTCTTC.

This chain uses TRBV5-6 with TRBJ2-1, with TRBD1 identical over 10 bases. The CDR3 length is 16 residues. The germline CDR1 and CDR2 sequences are SGHDT and YYEEEE. V was pared by 4 bases and J by 9 bases, with 13 bases of the junction left unmatched. CDR3 DNA sequence: TGTGCCAGCAGCCCCGTGGGACAGGGGAGCTCGGTTGAGCAGTTCTTC. Translated, it gives CASSPVGQGSSVEQFF.

This sequence joins TRBV30 and TRBJ2-4, with D hard to call. This CDR3 has 13 residues. Per the germline V gene, CDR1 is GTSNPN and CDR2 is SVGIG (reference sequence). V was pared by 2 bases and J by 7 bases, with 12 bases between. The CDR3 protein is CAWSPPQANIQYF. CDR3 in DNA: TGTGCCTGGAGTCCCCCCCAGGCGAACATTCAGTACTTC.

The J gene is TRBJ2-2, the V gene TRBV5-6; 9 bases match TRBD2. J was trimmed by 1 base and V by 5 bases; bases with no gene match: 3. This CDR3 contains 15 residues. Germline V gene lookup returns CDR1 SGHDT and CDR2 YYEEEE. The CDR3 protein is CASRRAGGNTGELFF. The DNA of the CDR3 is TGTGCCAGCAGGAGAGCGGGAGGGAACACCGGGGAGCTGTTTTTT.

The CDR3 sequence is CASSLEARSAYEQYF. In nucleotides, the CDR3 is TGTGCCAGCAGCTTAGAGGCCAGGTCAGCCTACGAGCAGTACTTC. V gene TRBV7-8 combines with J gene TRBJ2-7; the D is unclear. V lost 1 base, J lost 2 bases, and 12 bases lay in between. Germline CDR1 reads SGHVS; CDR2 reads FQNEAQ. The CDR3 extends over 15 amino acids.

Notes on this clone: Other DNA sequences of this sample code for an identical CDR3. DNA of the CDR3: TGTGCCAGCAGCCGCGACAGGAACTATGGCTACACCTTC. Protein: CASSRDRNYGYTF. The V and J genes are TRBV6-4 and TRBJ1-2, with D maybe TRBD1 (6 bases). The CDR3 covers 13 residues. The V end lost 6 bases, the J end lost 2 bases, and 10 bases lay between the germline ends. The germline CDR1 and CDR2 sequences are MRHNA and SNTAGT.

The chain carries TRBV6-5 and TRBJ2-7; D gene unclear. The length of the CDR3 is 13 residues. V was cut by 7 bases and J by 1 base, with 11 bases left in between. Germline V gives CDR1 MNHEY, CDR2 SVGAGI. The CDR3 protein is CASTPSGSYEQYF. The CDR3, as DNA: TGTGCCAGCACCCCTAGTGGGTCCTACGAGCAGTACTTC.

V and J are TRBV18 and TRBJ1-3; D is unresolved. The CDR3 covers 18 residues. Looked up from germline, CDR1 is KGHSH and CDR2 is LQKENI. Trimming left V 3 bases short and J 4 bases short, with 22 bases between. CDR3 in DNA: TGTGCCAGCTCACCCCCGGGATGGCAGGAAGGCGCGGGAAACACCATATATTTT. It specifies CASSPPGWQEGAGNTIYF.

This clone has a handful of counts. The gene calls are TRBV18 and TRBJ1-3; 9 bases align to TRBD1. The trim removed 1 base at V and 0 bases at J, leaving 10 bases unmatched. Germline CDR1 KGHSH, CDR2 LQKENI. The CDR3 contains 19 residues. CDR3 DNA: TGTGCCAGCTCACCACTTGGGACAGGGACCACTAGCTCTGGAAACACCATATATTTT. Translated, it gives CASSPLGTGTTSSGNTIYF.

The rearrangement links TRBV10-3 to TRBJ1-1, with 7 bases identical to TRBD1. The CDR3 loop spans 14 amino acids. Germline values: CDR1 ENHRY, CDR2 SYGVKD. Germline trimming cut 6 bases from V and 2 bases from J; bases unmatched to any gene: 6. CDR3 coding DNA: TGTGCCATCAGGGGACAGACCCTAAACACTGAAGCTTTCTTT. The encoded protein is CAIRGQTLNTEAFF.

This clone was recorded only once. The chain joins TRBV7-2 to TRBJ2-1, with TRBD1 matching over 9 bases. V lost 1 base to trimming and J lost 9 bases; unmatched junction nucleotides: 7. CDR1 SGHTA and CDR2 FQGNSA come from the germline V gene. The CDR3 consists of 15 residues. CDR3 sequence reads: CASSLGQGVGAEQFF. The CDR3 DNA is TGTGCCAGCAGCTTAGGACAGGGGGTGGGGGCTGAGCAGTTCTTC.

The chain carries TRBV5-4 and TRBJ2-7; 7 nucleotides align to TRBD2. The CDR3 contains 13 residues. Germline CDR1 SGHNT, CDR2 YYREEE (reference sequence). Losses at the gene ends were 3 bases for V and 2 bases for J; bases not matched to a gene: 2. CDR3 in amino acids: CASSSAGTYEQYF. The CDR3 DNA follows: TGTGCCAGCAGCTCAGCGGGGACCTACGAGCAGTACTTC.

The chain is built from TRBV6-6 and TRBJ1-2; D gene uncertain. The V and J ends lost 7 bases and 4 bases respectively, with 16 bases between them. The CDR3 is made up of 14 amino acids. The germline V gene encodes CDR1 MNHNY and CDR2 SVGAGI (reference sequence). CDR3 loop: CASTLAGRGYGYTF. CDR3 DNA sequence: TGTGCCAGCACCCTCGCGGGTCGGGGCTATGGCTACACCTTC.